Shown below are 13 T cell receptor beta chains from a single sample sequenced in a study of blood T cell repertoires in COVID-19. TCRdb's copy holds only in-frame clones and misses some; the assay was immunoSEQ multiplex PCR. The sample has 90,000 or so clones; approximately 86% are singletons. Sequenced: peripheral blood. The receptors were sampled from a man older than 75 with active or convalescent COVID-19.

Regarding this clone: This same CDR3 is encoded by further DNA sequences in the sample. This chain uses TRBV7-9 with TRBJ2-2; D is ambiguous. The CDR3 covers 12 residues. Germline-derived CDR1 and CDR2 are SEHNR and FQNEAQ (reference sequence). The V gene lost 6 bases and the J gene lost 6 bases, with 8 bases spanning the gap. The DNA of the CDR3 is TGTGCCAGCAGTCCCAGGTCCGGGGAGCTGTTTTTT. The encoded protein is CASSPRSGELFF. Complete variable domain (other parts from reference TRBV7-9 and TRBJ2-2): DTGVSQNPRHKITKRGQNVTFRCDPISEHNRLYWYRQTLGQGPEFLTYFQNEAQLEKSRLLSDRFSAERPKGSFSTLEIQRTEQGDSAMYLCASSPRSGELFFGEGSRLTVL.

The chain combines TRBV19 with TRBJ1-5, with 12 bases that match TRBD1. The CDR3 loop spans 18 amino acids. V gave up 6 bases and J gave up 5 bases; unmatched junction bases: 14. Germline V gene sequence: CDR1 LNHDA, CDR2 SQIVND (reference sequence). The CDR3 DNA reads TGTGCCAGTAGACCCGGGACAGGGGGCCGCCAGGGGGATCAGCCCCAGCATTTT. Encoded protein: CASRPGTGGRQGDQPQHF.

The chain recombines TRBV18 with TRBJ1-1; weak D call: TRBD1 (5 bases). The V end was cut by 3 bases, the J end by 7 bases, with 12 bases between. This CDR3 has 13 amino acids. The germline gives CDR1 KGHSH, CDR2 LQKENI. The CDR3 region has the DNA TGTGCCAGCTCACCGCTTCCGGGGGTTGAAGCTTTCTTT. This translates into CASSPLPGVEAFF.

The chain combines TRBV18 with TRBJ2-1; 10 positions agree with TRBD2. The germline gives CDR1 KGHSH, CDR2 LQKENI. This CDR3 region has 16 residues. J lost 5 bases, V lost 3 bases, and 7 bases had no gene match. CDR3 loop: CASSPGRTSGDNEQFF. The CDR3 DNA follows: TGTGCCAGCTCACCGGGCCGGACTAGCGGAGACAATGAGCAGTTCTTC.

This chain joins TRBV6-5 and TRBJ1-5; the match to TRBD1 covers 7 bases. Trimming removed 0 bases from V and 3 bases from J; junction bases left unmatched: 2. This CDR3 contains 15 residues. Germline assignment: CDR1 MNHEY and CDR2 SVGAGI. The CDR3 DNA is TGTGCCAGCAGTTACTCGACAGGGTACAATCAGCCCCAGCATTTT. Protein product: CASSYSTGYNQPQHF.

This clone was picked up many times. J is TRBJ2-1 and V is TRBV6-1; D is possibly TRBD2 (6 bases). Germline CDR1 MNHNS, CDR2 SASEGT. This CDR3 has 16 amino acids. Trimming stripped 4 bases from V and 0 bases from J, with 13 bases between. CDR3 bases: TGTGCCAGCAGTGCTCTAGCGTCCCTCTCCTACAATGAGCAGTTCTTC. It yields the protein CASSALASLSYNEQFF.

This sequence joins TRBV4-3 and TRBJ2-1, with 7 bases fitting TRBD2. The length of the CDR3 is 17 residues. V lost 3 bases and J lost 7; bases outside the gene matches: 15. Germline assignment: CDR1 LGHNA and CDR2 YSLEER. The CDR3 loop reads CASSQASLANVANEQFF. DNA of the CDR3: TGCGCCAGCAGCCAGGCCTCACTAGCGAACGTGGCAAATGAGCAGTTCTTC.

The chain links TRBV9 to TRBJ2-3; tentatively, D is TRBD2 (6 bases). CDR3 length: 16 amino acids. CDR1 is SGDLS and CDR2 is YYNGEE in the germline V gene. V dropped 1 base and J dropped 0 bases, with 12 bases sitting between them. In nucleotides, the CDR3 is TGTGCCAGCAGCGTAATGGCGGGAACTAGCACAGATACGCAGTATTTT. This translates into CASSVMAGTSTDTQYF.

This clone was recorded only once. The V call is TRBV29-1, the J call TRBJ1-2; D not resolved. The CDR3 is 12 residues long. V dropped 8 bases and J dropped 0 bases, with 10 bases sitting between them. Germline values: CDR1 SQVTM, CDR2 ANQGSEA. The chain's CDR3 is CSSMVANYGYTF. The DNA of the CDR3 is TGCAGCTCAATGGTAGCTAACTATGGCTACACCTTC.

The J gene is TRBJ2-5, the V gene TRBV7-3; 7 bases align to TRBD2. V shed 5 bases and J 5 bases; nucleotides not matched to a gene: 5. Per the germline V gene, CDR1 is SGHTA and CDR2 is FQGTGA. The CDR3 extends over 13 amino acids. This chain's CDR3 is CASSRQGGETQYF. The CDR3 DNA follows: TGTGCCAGCAGCCGTCAGGGAGGGGAGACCCAGTACTTC.

The chain uses TRBV30 and TRBJ1-4; the D is unclear. The germline V and J ends were trimmed by 0 bases and 0 bases, with 8 bases remaining between them. Germline assignment: CDR1 GTSNPN and CDR2 SVGIG (reference sequence). The CDR3 sequence is 15 residues long. CDR3 sequence: CAWSVVHSTNEKLFF. CDR3 in DNA: TGTGCCTGGAGTGTAGTCCACTCAACTAATGAAAAACTGTTTTTT.

The rearrangement joins TRBV28 to TRBJ2-7; 7 bases are a match to TRBD1. CDR1 is MDHEN and CDR2 is SYDVKM in the germline V gene. Unmatched junction bases numbered 6, after V lost 4 bases and J lost 0 bases. The CDR3 is made up of 15 amino acids. Here the CDR3 reads CASSSTGELSYEQYF. The CDR3 DNA reads as TGTGCCAGCAGTTCCACAGGGGAACTCTCCTACGAGCAGTACTTC.

V gene TRBV20-1 combines with J gene TRBJ1-2, with 7 positions matching TRBD1. Germline V CDR1 and CDR2: DFQATT, SNEGSKA (reference sequence). The CDR3 covers 11 residues. With V trimmed by 6 bases and J by 5 bases, 3 bases remained unmatched. CDR3 sequence (DNA): TGCAGTGCCACGGGACAGTATGGCTACACCTTC. Amino acid sequence: CSATGQYGYTF.